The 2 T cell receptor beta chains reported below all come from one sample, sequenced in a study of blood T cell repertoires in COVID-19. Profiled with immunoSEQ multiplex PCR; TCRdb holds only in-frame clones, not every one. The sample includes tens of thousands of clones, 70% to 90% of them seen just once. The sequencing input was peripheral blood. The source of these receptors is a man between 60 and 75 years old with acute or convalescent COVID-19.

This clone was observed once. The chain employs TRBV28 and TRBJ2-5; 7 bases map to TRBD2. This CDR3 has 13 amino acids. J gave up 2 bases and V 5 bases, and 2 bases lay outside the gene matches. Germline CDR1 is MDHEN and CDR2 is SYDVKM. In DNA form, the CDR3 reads TGTGCCAGCAGTGGGACTATACAAGAGACCCAGTACTTC. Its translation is CASSGTIQETQYF.

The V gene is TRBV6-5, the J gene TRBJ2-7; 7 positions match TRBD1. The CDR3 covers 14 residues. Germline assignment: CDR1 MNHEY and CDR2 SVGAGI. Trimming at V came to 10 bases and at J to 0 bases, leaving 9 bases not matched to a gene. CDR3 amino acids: CATKTGPSSYEQYF. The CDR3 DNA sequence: TGTGCCACCAAGACAGGGCCTAGCTCCTACGAGCAGTACTTC.